This T cell receptor beta chain was captured by sequencing in a study of T cell responses to AZD1222 COVID-19 vaccine. This CDR3 is built from 16 residues. V gave up 0 bases and J gave up 6 bases; unmatched junction bases: 11. In germline, CDR1 is SGHKS, CDR2 YYEKEE (reference sequence). Clones were read by immunoSEQ multiplex PCR, and TCRdb kept only the in-frame ones, dropping some. Seen here are 110,000 or so clones, 80% to 90% observed once, and the top ten hold almost 9.5%. There are a few counts of this clone. This clonotype was sampled from an adult in good health. The rearrangement joins TRBV5-5 to TRBJ1-1; TRBD1 matches at 7 bases. The sample here was peripheral blood, taken on day 0 of AZD1222 vaccination. CDR3 sequence reads: CASSLVWRTGLAEAFF. CDR3 DNA sequence: TGTGCCAGCAGCTTGGTTTGGCGGACAGGACTCGCTGAAGCTTTCTTT.